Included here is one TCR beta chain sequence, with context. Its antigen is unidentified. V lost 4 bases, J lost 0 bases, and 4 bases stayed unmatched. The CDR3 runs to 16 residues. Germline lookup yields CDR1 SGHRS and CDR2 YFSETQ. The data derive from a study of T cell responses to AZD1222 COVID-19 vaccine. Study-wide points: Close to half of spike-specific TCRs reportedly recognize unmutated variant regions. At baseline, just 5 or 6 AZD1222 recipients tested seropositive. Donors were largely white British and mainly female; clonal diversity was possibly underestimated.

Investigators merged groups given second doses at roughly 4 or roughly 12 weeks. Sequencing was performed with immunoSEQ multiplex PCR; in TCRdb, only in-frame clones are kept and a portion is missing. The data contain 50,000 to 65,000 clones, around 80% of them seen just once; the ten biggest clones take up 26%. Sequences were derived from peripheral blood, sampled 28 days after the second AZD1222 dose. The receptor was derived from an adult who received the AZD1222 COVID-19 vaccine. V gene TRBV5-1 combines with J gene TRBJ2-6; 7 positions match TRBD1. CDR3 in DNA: TGCGCCAGCAGCCCAGGGGGAAGCTCTGGGGCCAACGTCCTGACTTTC. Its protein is CASSPGGSSGANVLTF.